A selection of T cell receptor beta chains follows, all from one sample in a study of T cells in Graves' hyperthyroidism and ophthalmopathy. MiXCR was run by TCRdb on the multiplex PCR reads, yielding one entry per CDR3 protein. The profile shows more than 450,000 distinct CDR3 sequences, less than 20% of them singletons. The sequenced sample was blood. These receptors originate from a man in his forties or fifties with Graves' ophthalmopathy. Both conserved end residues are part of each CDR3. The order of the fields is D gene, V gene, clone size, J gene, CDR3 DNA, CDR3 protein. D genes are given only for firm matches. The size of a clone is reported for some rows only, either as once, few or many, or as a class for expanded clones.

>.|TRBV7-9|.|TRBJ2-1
TGTGCCAGCAGCTTAACGAGAAATGAGCAGCTCTTC
CASSLTRNEQLF
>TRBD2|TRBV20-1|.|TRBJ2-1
TGCAGTGCGACGGATGGGACTAGCGGGACCCACAATGAGCAGTTCTTC
CSATDGTSGTHNEQFF
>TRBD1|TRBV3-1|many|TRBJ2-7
TGTGCCAGCAGCCTCCATGAGAGACAGGGCCTGCAGTACTTC
CASSLHERQGLQYF
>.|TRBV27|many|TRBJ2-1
TGTGCCAGCAGTTTAGGAGGTGCGGGTGAGCAGTTCTTC
CASSLGGAGEQFF
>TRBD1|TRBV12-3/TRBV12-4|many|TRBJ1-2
TGTGCCAGCAGACCGTGGGGGACAGCTTGGGGAGGCTATGGCTACACCTTC
CASRPWGTAWGGYGYTF
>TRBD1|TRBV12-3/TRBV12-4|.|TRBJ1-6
TGTGCCAGCAGGATGACAGGGAATTCACCCCTCCACTTT
CASRMTGNSPLHF
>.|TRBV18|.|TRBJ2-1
TGTGCCAGCTCATCCCAAGGGGGGGTCGGGAATGAGCAGTTCTTC
CASSSQGGVGNEQFF
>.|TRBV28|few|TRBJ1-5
TGTGCCAGCAGTTTAATGTACAATGATCAGCCCCAGCATTTT
CASSLMYNDQPQHF
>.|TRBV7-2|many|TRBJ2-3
TGTGCCAGCAGCTTAAGGGTAGCTAGCACAGATACGCAGTATTTT
CASSLRVASTDTQYF
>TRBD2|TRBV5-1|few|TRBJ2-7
TGCGCCAGCAGCGCCGGACTAGCGGGAGGGCCATCCTACGAGCAGTACTTC
CASSAGLAGGPSYEQYF
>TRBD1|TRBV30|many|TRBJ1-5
TGTGCCTGGAAGGCCACAGGGGGCAATCAGCCCCAGCATTTT
CAWKATGGNQPQHF
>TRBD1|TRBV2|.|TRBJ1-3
TGTGCCAGCAGTTACTCTTATACAGGGGTACCCTCTGGAAACACCATATATTTT
CASSYSYTGVPSGNTIYF
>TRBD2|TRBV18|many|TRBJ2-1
TGTGCCAGCTCACCAGTAGATACCGGGACTAGCGGATACAATGAGCAGTTCTTC
CASSPVDTGTSGYNEQFF
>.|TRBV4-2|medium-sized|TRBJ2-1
TGTGCCAGCAGCCAAGATCGTGGGGATGAGCAGTTCTTC
CASSQDRGDEQFF
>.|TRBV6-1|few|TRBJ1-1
TGTGCCAGCAGTGAACTACAGGGCTGGGGCACTGAAGCTTTCTTT
CASSELQGWGTEAFF
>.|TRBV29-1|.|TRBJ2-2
TGCAGCGTTTCATACGCGAACACCGGGGAGCTGTTTTTT
CSVSYANTGELFF
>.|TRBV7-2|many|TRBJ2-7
TGTGCCAGCAGCGGAGAAGGTCGTTGGGAGCAGTACTTC
CASSGEGRWEQYF
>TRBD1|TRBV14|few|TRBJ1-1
TGTGCCAGCAGCCGGGAGTACAGGGGGTATAGGACGAACACTGAAGCTTTCTTT
CASSREYRGYRTNTEAFF
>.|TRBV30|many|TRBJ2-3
TGTGCCTGGACTATGAGCACAGATACGCAGTATTTT
CAWTMSTDTQYF
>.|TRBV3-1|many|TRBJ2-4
TGTGCCAGCAGCCAACAACGACAGAAAAACATTCAGTACTTC
CASSQQRQKNIQYF
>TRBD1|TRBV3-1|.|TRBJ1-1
TGTGCCAGCAGCCAACACGACAGGGTTTTAACGGGGACTGAAGCTTTCTTT
CASSQHDRVLTGTEAFF
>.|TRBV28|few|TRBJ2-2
TGTGCCAGCAGTTTATTGGCAGGCAGAAACACCGGGGAGCTGTTTTTT
CASSLLAGRNTGELFF
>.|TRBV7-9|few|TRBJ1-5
TGTGCCAGCAGCTTTGTTAGCAGCAATCAGCCCCAGCATTTT
CASSFVSSNQPQHF
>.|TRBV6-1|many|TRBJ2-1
TGTGCCAGCAGAGGGACGGCAAACAATGAGCAGTTCTTC
CASRGTANNEQFF
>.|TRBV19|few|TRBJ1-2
TGTGCCAGTAGTATTAAAGGGGGTCCCAACTATGGCTACACCTTC
CASSIKGGPNYGYTF
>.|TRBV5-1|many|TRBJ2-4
TGCGCCAGCAGCTTGGCAGACGGAAAAAACATTCAGTACTTC
CASSLADGKNIQYF
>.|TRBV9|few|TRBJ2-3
TGTGCCAGCAGCCCAAGGACAGCTTCCGCAGATACGCAGTATTTT
CASSPRTASADTQYF
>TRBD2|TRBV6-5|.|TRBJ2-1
TGTGCCAGCAGTACTCTAGCGGGAAGGATCAATGAGCAGTTCTTC
CASSTLAGRINEQFF
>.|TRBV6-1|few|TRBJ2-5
TGTGCCAGCTGGGGCCCGTTGGGAGGAGGCGGCCAGTACTTC
CASWGPLGGGGQYF
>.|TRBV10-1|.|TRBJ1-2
TGCGCCAGCATTTGGTGTCGACATCCCTATGGCTACACCTTC
CASIWCRHPYGYTF
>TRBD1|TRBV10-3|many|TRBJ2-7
TGTGCCATCAGTGGCACCGGGACAGGGCGGTACGAGCAGTACTTC
CAISGTGTGRYEQYF
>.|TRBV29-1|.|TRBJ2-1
TGCAGCGTAGGGGACAATGAGCAGTTCTTC
CSVGDNEQFF
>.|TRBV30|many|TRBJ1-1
TGTGCCTGGAGTGTACACGGAGGTGCGGAAGCTTTCTTT
CAWSVHGGAEAFF
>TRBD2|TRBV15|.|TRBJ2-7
TGTGCCACCAGCACCAGAGCGGGATCCTACGAGCAGTACTTC
CATSTRAGSYEQYF
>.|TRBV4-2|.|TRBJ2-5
TGTGCCAGCAGCCAAGCAACAGGGCGAGAGACCCAGTACTTC
CASSQATGRETQYF
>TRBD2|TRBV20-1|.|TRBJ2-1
TGCAGTGCTCATTCCACTAGCGGAGCTGTTAAGGTCTCCTACAATGAGCAGTTCTTC
CSAHSTSGAVKVSYNEQFF
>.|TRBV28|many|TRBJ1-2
TGTGCCAGCAGTTTTTTGGCCAGGGTAGATGGCTACACCTTC
CASSFLARVDGYTF
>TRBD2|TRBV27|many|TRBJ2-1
TGTGCCAGCAGTTCGACTAGCGGACTATACAATGAGCAGTTCTTC
CASSSTSGLYNEQFF
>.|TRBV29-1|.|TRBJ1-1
TGCAGCGCGTCCCGGTTGTTGAACACTGAAGCTTTCTTT
CSASRLLNTEAFF
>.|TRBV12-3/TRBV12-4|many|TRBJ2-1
TGTGCCAGCAGTTTACTAGCAGGCTCCTACAATGAGCAGTTCTTC
CASSLLAGSYNEQFF
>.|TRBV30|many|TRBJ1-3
TGTGCCTGGGGGGCTGGAAACACCATATATTTT
CAWGAGNTIYF
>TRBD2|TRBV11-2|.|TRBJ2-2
TGTGCCAGCAGCTCTGGGACTAGCGGGGGCGGGGAGCTGTTTTTT
CASSSGTSGGGELFF
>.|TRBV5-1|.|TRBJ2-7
TGCGCCAGCAGCCCCTGGCCCGGGGAAGCGAGGGAGCAGTACTTC
CASSPWPGEAREQYF
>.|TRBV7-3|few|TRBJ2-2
TGTGCCAGCAGCGGATTCAACACCGGGGAGCTGTTTTTT
CASSGFNTGELFF
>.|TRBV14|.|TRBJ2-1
TGTGCCAGCAGCCAACAAATGGGGGGTAGGCAGTTCTTC
CASSQQMGGRQFF